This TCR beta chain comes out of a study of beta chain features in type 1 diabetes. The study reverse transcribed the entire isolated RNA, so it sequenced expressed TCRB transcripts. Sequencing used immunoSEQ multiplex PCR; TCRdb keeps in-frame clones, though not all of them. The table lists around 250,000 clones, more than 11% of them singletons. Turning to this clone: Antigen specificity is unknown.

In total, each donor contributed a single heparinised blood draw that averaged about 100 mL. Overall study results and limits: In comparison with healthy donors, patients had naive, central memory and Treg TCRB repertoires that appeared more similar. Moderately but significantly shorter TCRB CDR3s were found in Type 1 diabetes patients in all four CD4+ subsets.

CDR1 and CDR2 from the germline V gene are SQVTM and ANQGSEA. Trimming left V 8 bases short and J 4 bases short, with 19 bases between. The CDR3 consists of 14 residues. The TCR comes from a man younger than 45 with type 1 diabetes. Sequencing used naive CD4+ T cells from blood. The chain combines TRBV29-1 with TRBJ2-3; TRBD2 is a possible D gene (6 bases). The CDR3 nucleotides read TGCAGCCTTTCGACTAACTCGGGGGCAGATACGCAGTATTTT. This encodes CSLSTNSGADTQYF.